A single sample gave rise to the 21 T cell receptor beta chains below, sequenced in a study of blood T cell repertoires in COVID-19 (TCRdb year 2020). Libraries came from the immunoSEQ multiplex PCR assay. TCRdb carries this immuneACCESS record with in-frame sequences only. Its versions omit some clonotypes, under half of them owing to an unresolved V gene in the studies checked, with the rest unexplained. In this sample the table shows a few hundred thousand clones, about 88% of which occur a single time. The ten most abundant clones make up about 7% of the sample. Input material: PBMCs or T cells enriched from blood (not recorded which). These receptors originate from a woman in her forties or fifties who had been exposed to COVID-19.

Points on this clone: A read error may produce the germline difference seen at one junction end. Other DNA sequences in the same sample also yield this CDR3. This chain uses TRBV30 with TRBJ1-1, with D hard to call. The CDR3 consists of 11 residues. CDR1 is GTSNPN and CDR2 is SVGIG in the germline V gene (reference sequence). This CDR3 reads CAWRPTTEAFF. The CDR3 DNA reads as TGTGCTTGGAGGCCTACCACTGAAGCTTTCTTT.

This chain links TRBV25-1 with TRBJ2-5; 10 bases align to TRBD2. CDR1 is MGHDK and CDR2 is SYGVNS in the germline V gene. The CDR3 contains 16 residues. V dropped 1 base and J dropped 2; count of bases not matched to a gene: 4. CDR3 coding DNA: TGTGCCAGCAGTGAATGGCTAGCGGGGGTTCAAGAGACCCAGTACTTC. Residues: CASSEWLAGVQETQYF. The full variable domain, its missing parts supplied by reference TRBV25-1 and TRBJ2-5, is EADIYQTPRYLVIGTGKKITLECSQTMGHDKMYWYQQDPGMELHLIHYSYGVNSTEKGDLSSESTVSRIRTEHFPLTLESARPSHTSQYLCASSEWLAGVQETQYFGPGTRLLVL.

The chain couples TRBV25-1 to TRBJ1-1, with unresolved D. The V end lost 3 bases, the J end lost 6 bases, and 11 bases lay between the germline ends. Germline CDR1 and CDR2: MGHDK and SYGVNS. This CDR3 region has 13 residues. The CDR3 loop reads CASSEDFLAEAFF. CDR3 DNA: TGTGCCAGCAGTGAGGACTTCTTGGCTGAAGCTTTCTTT.

A word on this clone: The sample carries other DNA sequences with the same CDR3. The rearrangement links TRBV14 to TRBJ1-4, with TRBD1 matching over 7 bases. The CDR3 sequence is 13 residues long. Germline CDR1 SGHDN, CDR2 FVKESK. J was trimmed by 8 bases and V by 4 bases; bases with no gene match: 4. CDR3 nucleotides: TGTGCCAGCAGCCTTTACAGGGGAGAAAAACTGTTTTTT. Protein sequence: CASSLYRGEKLFF.

The chain is built from TRBV2 and TRBJ1-2, with 8 bases identical to TRBD1. Losses at the gene ends were 5 bases for V and 2 bases for J; bases not matched to a gene: 7. The germline gives CDR1 SNHLY, CDR2 FYNNEI. The CDR3 covers 15 residues. CDR3 in DNA: TGTGCCAGCAGTTTACAGGGGGGGTTCAACTATGGCTACACCTTC. Protein sequence: CASSLQGGFNYGYTF.

The CDR3 here is CASSLGLAGGPSSYNEQFF. The CDR3 nucleotides read TGTGCCAGCAGCCTGGGACTAGCGGGGGGCCCGAGCTCCTACAATGAGCAGTTCTTC. The chain has TRBV5-6 and TRBJ2-1; 15 bases align to TRBD2. V gave up 4 bases and J gave up 0 bases; unmatched junction bases: 8. The CDR3 is made up of 19 amino acids. Looked up from germline, CDR1 is SGHDT and CDR2 is YYEEEE. The whole variable domain, remainder taken from reference TRBV5-6 and TRBJ2-1, is DAGVTQSPTHLIKTRGQQVTLRCSPKSGHDTVSWYQQALGQGPQFIFQYYEEEERQRGNFPDRFSGHQFPNYSSELNVNALLLGDSALYLCASSLGLAGGPSSYNEQFFGPGTRLTVL.

The chain couples TRBV5-4 to TRBJ2-5; 9 bases are shared with TRBD2. V lost 5 bases and J lost 5; bases outside the gene matches: 13. This CDR3 region has 16 residues. From germline, CDR1 is SGHNT and CDR2 YYREEE (reference sequence). DNA for the CDR3: TGTGCCAGCAGAAACCGAGGCGGGGGGGCTGGGGAGACCCAGTACTTC. Translating it yields CASRNRGGGAGETQYF.

This chain links TRBV10-3 with TRBJ2-5; TRBD2 matches 11 bases. The CDR3 is made up of 17 amino acids. Trimming took 0 bases from V and 5 from J; bases not matched to a gene: 8. Germline V gene lookup returns CDR1 ENHRY and CDR2 SYGVKD. CDR3 residues: CAISESTSGDYPETQYF. In DNA, the CDR3 is TGTGCCATCAGTGAGTCGACTAGCGGGGACTACCCGGAGACCCAGTACTTC.

J is TRBJ1-2 and V is TRBV5-5; 9 bases align to TRBD1. Germline V CDR1 and CDR2: SGHKS, YYEKEE (reference sequence). This CDR3 has 14 residues. J gave up 4 bases and V 3 bases, and 4 bases lay outside the gene matches. CDR3 residues: CASSSTGQGYGYTF. CDR3 nucleotide sequence: TGTGCCAGCAGCTCAACGGGACAGGGCTATGGCTACACCTTC.

The J gene is TRBJ2-1, the V gene TRBV5-1; 9 bases match TRBD2. Germline V gene lookup returns CDR1 SGHRS and CDR2 YFSETQ. The CDR3 extends over 17 amino acids. V shed 0 bases and J 7 bases; nucleotides not matched to a gene: 11. CDR3 nucleotide sequence: TGCGCCAGCAGCTTGGGCACGGGAGCGGGGGGATGGAATGAGCAGTTCTTC. Translated: CASSLGTGAGGWNEQFF. The full variable domain, with the rest looked up from reference TRBV5-1 and TRBJ2-1, is KAGVTQTPRYLIKTRGQQVTLSCSPISGHRSVSWYQQTPGQGLQFLFEYFSETQRNKGNFPGRFSGRQFSNSRSEMNVSTLELGDSALYLCASSLGTGAGGWNEQFFGPGTRLTVL.

The chain couples TRBV4-1 to TRBJ2-3, with 9 bases lining up with TRBD1. Germline assignment: CDR1 MGHRA and CDR2 YSYEKL. The CDR3 sequence is 15 residues long. V shed 2 bases and J 7 bases; nucleotides not matched to a gene: 7. The CDR3 region is CASSQHAGTGNTQYF. The DNA of the CDR3 is TGCGCCAGCAGCCAACATGCCGGGACAGGGAATACGCAGTATTTT.

The chain uses TRBV19 and TRBJ2-2; unclear D gene. Germline V gene sequence: CDR1 LNHDA, CDR2 SQIVND (reference sequence). This CDR3 contains 14 residues. V was clipped by 6 bases and J by 0 bases, with 8 bases between them. For the CDR3, the DNA is TGTGCCAGTAGCGGAGCGACGAACACCGGGGAGCTGTTTTTT. This translates into CASSGATNTGELFF.

The V call is TRBV6-5, the J call TRBJ2-7, with unresolved D. V gave up 4 bases and J gave up 2 bases, with 3 bases separating them. The CDR3 contains 11 residues. The germline V gene encodes CDR1 MNHEY and CDR2 SVGAGI. DNA of the CDR3: TGTGCCAGCAGTTTCGCCTACGAGCAGTACTTC. This translates into CASSFAYEQYF.

This sequence joins TRBV13 and TRBJ1-1, with 11 bases fitting TRBD1. CDR3 length: 14 amino acids. Trimming cost V 5 bases and J 5 bases; bases outside gene matches: 4. CDR1 is PRHDT and CDR2 is FYEKMQ in the germline V gene (reference sequence). CDR3 coding DNA: TGTGCCAGCAGCACGGGACAGGGGGTTACTGAAGCTTTCTTT. Translating gives CASSTGQGVTEAFF.

V and J are TRBV9 and TRBJ2-2; D call uncertain. V lost 4 bases to trimming and J lost 4 bases, with 8 bases between them. Germline V lookup: CDR1 SGDLS, CDR2 YYNGEE. There are 13 residues in the CDR3. This CDR3 is CASSFQVTGELFF. The CDR3 DNA sequence: TGTGCCAGCAGCTTTCAGGTCACCGGGGAGCTGTTTTTT.

The J gene is TRBJ2-7, the V gene TRBV7-2; weak D call: TRBD2 (5 bases). V lost 3 bases and J lost 2, with 14 bases in between. Germline loops: CDR1 SGHTA, CDR2 FQGNSA. This CDR3 has 15 amino acids. The CDR3 sequence is CASSFINGETYEQYF. Written as DNA, the CDR3 is TGTGCCAGCAGCTTTATCAACGGGGAAACCTACGAGCAGTACTTC.

The rearrangement uses TRBV30 and TRBJ1-1; possibly TRBD1 for D (6 bases). This CDR3 comprises 13 residues. V was shortened by 3 bases and J by 2 bases, with 10 bases between the two germline ends. The germline CDR1 and CDR2 sequences are GTSNPN and SVGIG (reference sequence). CDR3 sequence reads: CAWRGHLNTEAFF. The CDR3 DNA is TGTGCCTGGAGGGGACATCTCAACACTGAAGCTTTCTTT.

The chain has TRBV5-1 and TRBJ2-1; 9 bases agree with TRBD2. The CDR3 covers 16 residues. Trimming removed 0 bases from V and 5 bases from J; junction bases left unmatched: 6. Germline V gene data show CDR1 as SGHRS and CDR2 as YFSETQ. CDR3 residues: CASSLVLGTSNNEQFF. Here the CDR3 DNA reads TGCGCCAGCAGCTTGGTTTTAGGGACTAGCAACAATGAGCAGTTCTTC.

This clone was observed a handful of times. The CDR3 spells CASSPTTGAYGYTF. The CDR3 DNA reads as TGTGCCAGCAGCCCCACGACAGGGGCCTATGGCTACACCTTC. This chain connects TRBV9 to TRBJ1-2; TRBD1 matches at 8 bases. From germline, CDR1 is SGDLS and CDR2 YYNGEE. The CDR3 totals 14 residues. After removal of 4 bases from V and 4 bases from J, the junction contained 6 bases not matched to a gene.

This clone was observed a single time. This chain joins TRBV30 and TRBJ1-2; 9 bases match TRBD1. Germline V CDR1 and CDR2: GTSNPN, SVGIG (reference sequence). Unmatched junction bases numbered 5, after V lost 0 bases and J lost 6 bases. The CDR3 is made up of 14 amino acids. The CDR3 coding sequence is TGTGCCTGGAGTGTACCCACAGGGGGCCATGGCTACACCTTC. As protein: CAWSVPTGGHGYTF.

This chain joins TRBV4-3 and TRBJ1-4; TRBD1 might be the D (6 bases). Germline CDR1 reads LGHNA; CDR2 reads YSLEER. Trimming shortened V by 1 base and J by 7 bases, and 10 bases separated the two germline ends. This CDR3 spans 14 amino acids. The CDR3 loop is CASSQGQGREKLFF. The CDR3 region has the DNA TGCGCCAGCAGCCAAGGTCAGGGGCGTGAAAAACTGTTTTTT.